These 32 T cell receptor beta chains originate from one sample sequenced in a study of blood T cell repertoires in COVID-19. Method: immunoSEQ multiplex PCR; TCRdb's copy keeps in-frame clones and lacks some. Altogether about 150,000 clones are present, about 86% being singletons, with the ten largest covering more than 5.5%. Material: PBMCs or T cells enriched from blood (not recorded which). Receptor source: a man between 45 and 60 years old who had recovered from COVID-19.

This chain uses TRBV10-2 with TRBJ2-4; 10 nucleotides match TRBD2. Germline V gives CDR1 WSHSY, CDR2 SAAADI. The CDR3 has 18 residues. The V segment lost 2 bases and the J segment 0 bases; nucleotides outside the gene matches: 7. The CDR3 sequence: CASSEGLAGGLAKNIQYF. The CDR3 bases are TGCGCCAGCAGTGAGGGATTAGCGGGGGGACTAGCCAAAAACATTCAGTACTTC.

This chain connects TRBV15 to TRBJ2-1; D possibly corresponds to TRBD2 (5 bases). Germline V gene sequence: CDR1 LNHNV, CDR2 YYDKDF (reference sequence). This CDR3 contains 16 residues. Trimming stripped 3 bases from V and 3 bases from J, with 15 bases between. The CDR3 coding sequence is TGTGCCACCAGCAGGGAGAGACGGGGATACTACAATGAGCAGTTCTTC. Amino acids: CATSRERRGYYNEQFF.

The gene calls are TRBV19 and TRBJ1-1; 7 nucleotides align to TRBD1. In germline, CDR1 is LNHDA, CDR2 SQIVND (reference sequence). With V trimmed by 3 bases and J by 3 bases, 10 bases remained unmatched. The CDR3 runs to 16 residues. The CDR3 reads CASSISTGLGDTEAFF. The CDR3 nucleotides read TGTGCCAGTAGTATTTCGACAGGGCTTGGCGACACTGAAGCTTTCTTT.

Regarding this clone: This specimen includes other DNA sequences encoding the same CDR3. This chain links TRBV27 with TRBJ1-2, with 9 bases fitting TRBD1. Germline lookup yields CDR1 MNHEY and CDR2 SMNVEV (reference sequence). J gave up 0 bases and V 6 bases, and 2 bases lay outside the gene matches. This CDR3 has 14 amino acids. The CDR3 loop is CASRGTGTNYGYTF. The CDR3 nucleotides are TGTGCCAGCAGGGGGACAGGGACTAACTATGGCTACACCTTC.

This chain links TRBV4-1 with TRBJ2-2; D is possibly TRBD1 (5 bases). V gave up 6 bases and J gave up 7 bases, with 15 bases separating them. CDR1 and CDR2 (germline): MGHRA, YSYEKL. This CDR3 comprises 14 residues. CDR3 in amino acids: CASRTKGFGGELFF. CDR3 DNA: TGCGCCAGCAGAACCAAGGGGTTCGGCGGGGAGCTGTTTTTT.

This clone appeared a few times. V usage is TRBV18 and J usage is TRBJ2-2; tentative D call: TRBD2 (6 bases). Per the germline V gene, CDR1 is KGHSH and CDR2 is LQKENI. This CDR3 region has 17 residues. Trimming shortened V by 1 base and J by 6 bases, and 18 bases separated the two germline ends. The CDR3 DNA reads TGTGCCAGCTCACCACTCCGGGACTCGAGTGGTTCCGGGGAGCTGTTTTTT. Translated: CASSPLRDSSGSGELFF.

This clone was recorded a few times. V and J are TRBV28 and TRBJ2-1, with D hard to call. The CDR3 runs 15 residues. Trimming removed 5 bases from V and 7 bases from J, with 18 bases in between. Per germline, CDR1 MDHEN and CDR2 SYDVKM. The CDR3 region is CASSRHSVSGNEQFF. CDR3 in DNA: TGTGCCAGCAGTCGACACTCAGTTTCTGGGAATGAGCAGTTCTTC.

The rearrangement uses TRBV12-5 and TRBJ1-1; TRBD1 might be the D (6 bases). Deletions cut 5 bases from V and 8 bases from J, with 15 bases between. The V gene's germline CDR1 is LGHNT and CDR2 FRNRAP. CDR3 size: 13 residues. In DNA, the CDR3 is TGTGCTAGTGGTCTACAACCGGGACACGAAGCTTTCTTT. It yields the protein CASGLQPGHEAFF.

The rearrangement joins TRBV18 to TRBJ2-2; 7 positions agree with TRBD1. From germline, CDR1 is KGHSH and CDR2 LQKENI. J gave up 4 bases and V 6 bases, and 5 bases lay outside the gene matches. The CDR3 is made up of 14 amino acids. CDR3 nucleotide sequence: TGTGCCAGCTCGCCGGGACAGAGCACCGGGGAGCTGTTTTTT. It yields the protein CASSPGQSTGELFF.

The chain joins TRBV5-1 to TRBJ1-1; 10 bases fit TRBD1. Trimming removed 2 bases from V and 6 bases from J; junction bases left unmatched: 4. CDR3 size: 14 residues. In germline, CDR1 is SGHRS, CDR2 YFSETQ. CDR3 nucleotides: TGCGCCAGCAGCTTTCTCGACAGGGGGCCTGAAGCTTTCTTT. Protein product: CASSFLDRGPEAFF.

The V gene is TRBV2, the J gene TRBJ2-1; TRBD2 agrees at 14 bases. In germline, CDR1 is SNHLY, CDR2 FYNNEI. The CDR3 spans 14 residues. The V gene end was trimmed by 7 bases and the J gene end by 9 bases; junction bases not matched to a gene: 5. The DNA of the CDR3 is TGTGCCAGCAACCACGGGACTAGCGGGGGTGAGCAGTTCTTC. This codes for CASNHGTSGGEQFF.

The chain employs TRBV7-6 and TRBJ1-2; D remains ambiguous. V dropped 0 bases and J dropped 3 bases, with 5 bases sitting between them. Germline-derived CDR1 and CDR2 are SGHVS and FNYEAQ. CDR3 length equals 13 residues. The chain's CDR3 is CASSLASHYGYTF. CDR3 bases: TGTGCCAGCAGCTTAGCGAGCCACTATGGCTACACCTTC. The full variable domain, with the rest looked up from reference TRBV7-6 and TRBJ1-2, is GAGVSQSPRYKVTKRGQDVALRCDPISGHVSLYWYRQALGQGPEFLTYFNYEAQQDKSGLPNDRFSAERPEGSISTLTIQRTEQRDSAMYRCASSLASHYGYTFGSGTRLTVV.

The CDR3 DNA reads as TGTGCCAGCAGCTTAGAGGCAGGGTGGAACACCGGGGAGCTGTTTTTT. This translates into CASSLEAGWNTGELFF. The rearrangement joins TRBV11-1 to TRBJ2-2; maybe TRBD1 (5 bases). Germline CDR1 reads SGHAT; CDR2 reads FQDESV (reference sequence). Deletions cut 1 base from V and 1 base from J, with 10 bases between. The CDR3 is 16 residues long.

This clone has more than one count but fewer than ten. V usage is TRBV19 and J usage is TRBJ1-6, with TRBD1 identical over 7 bases. After removal of 9 bases from V and 5 bases from J, the junction contained 7 bases not matched to a gene. The CDR3 has 14 amino acids. In germline, CDR1 is LNHDA, CDR2 SQIVND (reference sequence). For the CDR3, the DNA is TGTGCCAGACTCTTGGGACAGAATAATTCACCCCTCCACTTT. As protein: CARLLGQNNSPLHF. Variable domain in full (rest from reference TRBV19 and TRBJ1-6): DGGITQSPKYLFRKEGQNVTLSCEQNLNHDAMYWYRQDPGQGLRLIYYSQIVNDFQKGDIAEGYSVSREKKESFPLTVTSAQKNPTAFYLCARLLGQNNSPLHFGNGTRLTVT.

The chain recombines TRBV5-4 with TRBJ1-2; tentatively, D is TRBD1 (6 bases). This CDR3 has 15 residues. Per germline, CDR1 SGHNT and CDR2 YYREEE (reference sequence). V gave up 0 bases and J gave up 8 bases, with 17 bases separating them. The CDR3 sequence: CASSLVNRETNGYTF. DNA of the CDR3: TGTGCCAGCAGCTTGGTCAACAGGGAAACAAACGGCTACACCTTC.

The J gene is TRBJ1-2, the V gene TRBV4-1; possible D gene TRBD1, 5 bases. Trimming removed 0 bases from V and 3 bases from J, with 8 bases in between. The germline gives CDR1 MGHRA, CDR2 YSYEKL. The CDR3 extends over 14 amino acids. CDR3 sequence reads: CASSQEGVYYGYTF. In nucleotides, the CDR3 is TGCGCCAGCAGCCAAGAAGGGGTCTACTATGGCTACACCTTC.

Here the CDR3 DNA reads TGTGCCAGCAGCTTAAACTCGGTGAACAGCCGGAACGGGGAGCTGTTTTTT. Amino acid sequence: CASSLNSVNSRNGELFF. The chain uses TRBV7-3 and TRBJ2-2; the D is unclear. V gave up 1 base and J gave up 7 bases, with 19 bases separating them. Germline V lookup: CDR1 SGHTA, CDR2 FQGTGA. The CDR3 runs 17 residues.

This chain links TRBV9 with TRBJ2-5, with 8 bases identical to TRBD1. Germline CDR1 is SGDLS and CDR2 is YYNGEE. V was clipped by 5 bases and J by 4 bases; unmatched bases: 7. The CDR3 contains 14 residues. The CDR3 DNA follows: TGTGCCAGCAGTCTCGCAGGGGGCGGAGAGACCCAGTACTTC. It encodes CASSLAGGGETQYF. The whole variable domain, remainder taken from reference TRBV9 and TRBJ2-5, is DSGVTQTPKHLITATGQRVTLRCSPRSGDLSVYWYQQSLDQGLQFLIQYYNGEERAKGNILERFSAQQFPDLHSELNLSSLELGDSALYFCASSLAGGGETQYFGPGTRLLVL.

The chain links TRBV7-2 to TRBJ1-1; no definite D call. Trimming cost V 0 bases and J 0 bases, with 11 bases left between them. Germline V CDR1 and CDR2: SGHTA, FQGNSA. The CDR3 has 16 residues. In DNA, the CDR3 is TGTGCCAGCAGCTTAGCAGCGGCAGGCATGAACACTGAAGCTTTCTTT. Protein sequence: CASSLAAAGMNTEAFF. Based on the CDR3 plus reference TRBV7-2 and TRBJ1-1, the full variable domain is GAGVSQSPSNKVTEKGKDVELRCDPISGHTALYWYRQSLGQGLEFLIYFQGNSAPDKSGLPSDRFSAERTGGSVSTLTIQRTQQEDSAVYLCASSLAAAGMNTEAFFGQGTRLTVV.

This chain uses TRBV7-9 with TRBJ2-7, with 8 bases matching TRBD1. With V trimmed by 6 bases and J by 1 base, 8 bases remained unmatched. Germline V lookup: CDR1 SEHNR, CDR2 FQNEAQ (reference sequence). The CDR3 consists of 15 residues. CDR3 protein: CASSLDRGVSYEQYF. CDR3 nucleotide sequence: TGTGCCAGCAGTCTAGACAGGGGCGTTTCCTACGAGCAGTACTTC. Full variable domain (missing parts from reference TRBV7-9 and TRBJ2-7): DTGVSQNPRHKITKRGQNVTFRCDPISEHNRLYWYRQTLGQGPEFLTYFQNEAQLEKSRLLSDRFSAERPKGSFSTLEIQRTEQGDSAMYLCASSLDRGVSYEQYFGPGTRLTVT.

The V gene is TRBV3-1 (or the pseudogene TRBV3-2), the J gene TRBJ1-5, with D perhaps matching TRBD1 (5 bases). The CDR3 spans 13 residues. The germline V and J ends were trimmed by 0 bases and 7 bases, with 7 bases remaining between them. Germline V gene lookup returns CDR1 LGHDT and CDR2 YNNKEL (reference sequence). The CDR3 spells CASSQERGQPQHF. The CDR3, as DNA: TGTGCCAGCAGCCAAGAAAGGGGACAGCCCCAGCATTTT.

V gene TRBV7-3 combines with J gene TRBJ1-2, with D possibly being TRBD1 (5 bases). Germline CDR1 SGHTA, CDR2 FQGTGA. V gave up 3 bases and J gave up 6 bases, with 11 bases separating them. The CDR3 runs to 13 residues. The CDR3 protein is CASSFPGKDGYTF. The CDR3 nucleotides read TGTGCCAGCAGCTTCCCAGGGAAAGATGGCTACACCTTC.

This sequence joins TRBV7-2 and TRBJ1-6, with 9 nucleotides matching TRBD1. The CDR3 consists of 19 residues. Germline trimming cut 6 bases from V and 1 base from J; bases unmatched to any gene: 13. Per germline, CDR1 SGHTA and CDR2 FQGNSA. The CDR3 sequence is CASSHRDRANRSYNSPLHF. Here the CDR3 DNA reads TGTGCCAGCAGTCACCGGGACAGGGCAAACCGGTCCTATAATTCACCCCTCCACTTT. Complete variable domain (other parts from reference TRBV7-2 and TRBJ1-6): GAGVSQSPSNKVTEKGKDVELRCDPISGHTALYWYRQSLGQGLEFLIYFQGNSAPDKSGLPSDRFSAERTGGSVSTLTIQRTQQEDSAVYLCASSHRDRANRSYNSPLHFGNGTRLTVT.

This rearrangement joins TRBV18 to TRBJ2-3; D is possibly TRBD1 (6 bases). The CDR3 is 16 residues long. Germline values: CDR1 KGHSH, CDR2 LQKENI. V was clipped by 3 bases and J by 2 bases, with 15 bases between them. CDR3 loop: CASSPTSGVSTDTQYF. The CDR3 DNA follows: TGTGCCAGCTCACCTACGTCAGGGGTATCCACAGATACGCAGTATTTT.

The chain links TRBV27 to TRBJ2-7; D perhaps matches TRBD1 (7 bases). The CDR3 sequence is 16 residues long. V was cut by 4 bases and J by 7 bases, with 23 bases left in between. The V gene's germline CDR1 is MNHEY and CDR2 SMNVEV (reference sequence). The CDR3 protein is CASSSPPDRVGREQYF. The CDR3 DNA reads as TGTGCCAGCAGTTCCCCCCCCGACAGGGTGGGGAGGGAGCAGTACTTC.

The rearrangement joins TRBV9 to TRBJ2-1; 9 nucleotides align to TRBD2. The CDR3 loop spans 16 amino acids. The ends lost 0 bases at V and 8 bases at J; junction bases unmatched: 9. Germline V gives CDR1 SGDLS, CDR2 YYNGEE. CDR3 nucleotides: TGTGCCAGCAGCGTAGGTTTGCGGGGGGGCCTCGATGAGCAGTTCTTC. Residues: CASSVGLRGGLDEQFF.

The table lists this clone with a count of one. The V and J genes are TRBV7-8 and TRBJ1-5; a weak D match, TRBD1 (6 bases). The V and J ends lost 0 bases and 0 bases respectively, with 9 bases between them. The CDR3 loop spans 16 amino acids. The germline CDR1 and CDR2 sequences are SGHVS and FQNEAQ. The CDR3 DNA follows: TGTGCCAGCAGCTTAGCGCGGACAGATAGCAATCAGCCCCAGCATTTT. It is translated as CASSLARTDSNQPQHF. Based on the CDR3 plus reference TRBV7-8 and TRBJ1-5, the full variable domain is GAGVSQSPRYKVAKRGQDVALRCDPISGHVSLFWYQQALGQGPEFLTYFQNEAQLDKSGLPSDRFFAERPEGSVSTLKIQRTQQEDSAVYLCASSLARTDSNQPQHFGDGTRLSIL.

This clone showed up just a few times. This chain joins TRBV7-8 and TRBJ2-7; D is ambiguous. V was clipped by 1 base and J by 1 base, with 8 bases between them. This CDR3 has 14 residues. Germline V lookup: CDR1 SGHVS, CDR2 FQNEAQ. The CDR3 sequence: CASSLGRSSYEQYF. CDR3 nucleotides: TGTGCCAGCAGCTTAGGCAGGTCTTCCTACGAGCAGTACTTC.

The V call is TRBV18, the J call TRBJ2-1; possibly TRBD2 for D (6 bases). The CDR3 has 12 residues. The V end was cut by 2 bases, the J end by 9 bases, with 8 bases between. Germline CDR1 reads KGHSH; CDR2 reads LQKENI. The CDR3 DNA reads as TGTGCCAGCTCACCAGGGGGGACTGAGCAGTTCTTC. Its protein is CASSPGGTEQFF.

The chain recombines TRBV9 with TRBJ1-2; possibly TRBD1 for D (6 bases). CDR1 and CDR2 from the germline V gene are SGDLS and YYNGEE. This CDR3 contains 12 residues. With 4 bases removed from V and 7 bases from J, the gap between germline ends came to 11 bases. This CDR3 is CASSPGDGGYTF. The DNA for the CDR3 is TGTGCCAGCAGCCCAGGGGACGGTGGCTACACCTTC. Looking up the rest from reference TRBV9 and TRBJ1-2 gives the full variable domain: DSGVTQTPKHLITATGQRVTLRCSPRSGDLSVYWYQQSLDQGLQFLIQYYNGEERAKGNILERFSAQQFPDLHSELNLSSLELGDSALYFCASSPGDGGYTFGSGTRLTVV.

The chain joins TRBV10-3 to TRBJ2-3; D is perhaps TRBD1 (6 bases). The CDR3 spans 16 residues. CDR1 and CDR2 (germline): ENHRY, SYGVKD. Trimming left V 3 bases short and J 0 bases short, with 13 bases between. The CDR3, as DNA: TGTGCCATCAGTGATTCCTGGACAGAGAGCACAGATACGCAGTATTTT. Protein sequence: CAISDSWTESTDTQYF.

The chain combines TRBV15 with TRBJ1-2; the D is unclear. Germline V gene sequence: CDR1 LNHNV, CDR2 YYDKDF (reference sequence). V lost 1 base and J lost 2, with 8 bases in between. This CDR3 is built from 14 residues. CDR3 nucleotides: TGTGCCACCAGCAGAGTTCCGCAGAACTATGGCTACACCTTC. Protein sequence: CATSRVPQNYGYTF.